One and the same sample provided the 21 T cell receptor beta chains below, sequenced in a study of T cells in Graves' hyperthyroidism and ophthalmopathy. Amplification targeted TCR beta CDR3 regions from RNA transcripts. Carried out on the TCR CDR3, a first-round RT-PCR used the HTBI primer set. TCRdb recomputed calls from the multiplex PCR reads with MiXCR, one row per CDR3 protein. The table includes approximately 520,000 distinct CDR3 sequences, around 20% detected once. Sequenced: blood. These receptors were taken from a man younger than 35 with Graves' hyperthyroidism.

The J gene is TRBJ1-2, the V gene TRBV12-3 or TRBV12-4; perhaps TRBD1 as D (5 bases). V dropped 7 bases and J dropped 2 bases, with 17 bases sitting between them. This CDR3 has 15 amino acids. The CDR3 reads CASIISGRINYGYTF. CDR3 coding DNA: TGTGCCAGCATCATTTCGGGGCGGATCAACTATGGCTACACCTTC.

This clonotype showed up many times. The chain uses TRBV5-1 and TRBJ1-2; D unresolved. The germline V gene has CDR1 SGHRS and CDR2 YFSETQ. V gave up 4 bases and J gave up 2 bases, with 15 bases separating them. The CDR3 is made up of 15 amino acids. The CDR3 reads CASSLRHPFNYGYTF. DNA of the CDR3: TGCGCCAGCAGCCTCAGACATCCCTTCAACTATGGCTACACCTTC. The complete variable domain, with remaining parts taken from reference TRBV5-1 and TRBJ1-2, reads KAGVTQTPRYLIKTRGQQVTLSCSPISGHRSVSWYQQTPGQGLQFLFEYFSETQRNKGNFPGRFSGRQFSNSRSEMNVSTLELGDSALYLCASSLRHPFNYGYTFGSGTRLTVV.

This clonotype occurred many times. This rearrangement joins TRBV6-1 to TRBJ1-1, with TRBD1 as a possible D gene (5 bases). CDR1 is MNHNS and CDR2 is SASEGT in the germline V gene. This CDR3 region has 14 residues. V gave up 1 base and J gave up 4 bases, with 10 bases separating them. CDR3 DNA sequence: TGTGCCAGCAGTGAAGTGGGGGGAGGCACTGAAGCTTTCTTT. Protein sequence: CASSEVGGGTEAFF.

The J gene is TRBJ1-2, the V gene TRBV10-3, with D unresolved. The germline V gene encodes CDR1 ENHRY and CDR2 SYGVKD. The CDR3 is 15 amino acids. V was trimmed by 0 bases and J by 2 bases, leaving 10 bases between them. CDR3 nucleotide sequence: TGTGCCATCAGTGAGTCGGCCGGTGAGAACTATGGCTACACCTTC. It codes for CAISESAGENYGYTF.

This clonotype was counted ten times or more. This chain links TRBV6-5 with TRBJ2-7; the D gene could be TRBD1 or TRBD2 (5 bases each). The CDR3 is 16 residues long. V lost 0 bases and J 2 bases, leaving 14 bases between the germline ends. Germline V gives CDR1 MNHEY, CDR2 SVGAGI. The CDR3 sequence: CASSYSGDGTTYEQYF. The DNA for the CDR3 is TGTGCCAGCAGTTACTCTGGGGACGGAACCACCTACGAGCAGTACTTC.

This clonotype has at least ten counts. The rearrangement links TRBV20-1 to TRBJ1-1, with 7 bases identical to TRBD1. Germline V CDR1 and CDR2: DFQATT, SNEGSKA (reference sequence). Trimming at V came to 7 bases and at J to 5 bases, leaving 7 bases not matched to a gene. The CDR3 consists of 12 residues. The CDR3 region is CSGKTGHTEAFF. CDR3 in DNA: TGCAGTGGTAAGACAGGGCATACTGAAGCTTTCTTT.

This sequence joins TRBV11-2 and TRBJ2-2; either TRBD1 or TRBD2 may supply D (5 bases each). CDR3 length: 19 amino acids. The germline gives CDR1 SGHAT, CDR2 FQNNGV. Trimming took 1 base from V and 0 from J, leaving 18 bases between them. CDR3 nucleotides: TGTGCCAGCAGCTTAGGGGACCGTTTTGGGGTAGCGAACACCGGGGAGCTGTTTTTT. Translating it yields CASSLGDRFGVANTGELFF. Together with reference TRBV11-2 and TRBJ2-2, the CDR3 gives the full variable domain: EAGVAQSPRYKIIEKRQSVAFWCNPISGHATLYWYQQILGQGPKLLIQFQNNGVVDDSQLPKDRFSAERLKGVDSTLKIQPAKLEDSAVYLCASSLGDRFGVANTGELFFGEGSRLTVL.

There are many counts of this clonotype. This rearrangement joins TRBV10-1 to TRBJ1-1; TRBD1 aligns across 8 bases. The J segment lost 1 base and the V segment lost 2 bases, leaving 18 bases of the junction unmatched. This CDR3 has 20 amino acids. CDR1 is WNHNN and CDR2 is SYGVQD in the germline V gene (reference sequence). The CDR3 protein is CASSETYFGQGVKTNTEAFF. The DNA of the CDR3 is TGCGCCAGCAGTGAGACCTACTTCGGACAGGGCGTAAAGACGAACACTGAAGCTTTCTTT.

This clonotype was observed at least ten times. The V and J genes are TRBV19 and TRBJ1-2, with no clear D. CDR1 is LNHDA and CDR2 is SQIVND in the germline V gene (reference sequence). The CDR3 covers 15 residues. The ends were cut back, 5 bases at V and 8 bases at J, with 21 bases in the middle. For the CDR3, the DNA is TGTGCCAGTAGTGGTTTCGCGAGAGGAACGGGGGGCTACACCTTC. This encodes CASSGFARGTGGYTF.

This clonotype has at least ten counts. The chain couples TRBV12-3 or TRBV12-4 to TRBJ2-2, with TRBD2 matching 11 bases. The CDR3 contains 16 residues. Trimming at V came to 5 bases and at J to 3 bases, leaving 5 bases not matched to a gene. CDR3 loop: CASSRRLAGHTGELFF. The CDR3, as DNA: TGTGCCAGCAGTCGTAGACTAGCGGGGCACACCGGGGAGCTGTTTTTT.

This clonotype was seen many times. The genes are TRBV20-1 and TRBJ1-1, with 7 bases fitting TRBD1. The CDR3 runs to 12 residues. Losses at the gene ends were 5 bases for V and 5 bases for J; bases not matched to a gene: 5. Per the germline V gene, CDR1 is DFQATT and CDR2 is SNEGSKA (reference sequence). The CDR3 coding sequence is TGCAGTGCTGAGAACAGGGGAACTGAAGCTTTCTTT. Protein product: CSAENRGTEAFF.

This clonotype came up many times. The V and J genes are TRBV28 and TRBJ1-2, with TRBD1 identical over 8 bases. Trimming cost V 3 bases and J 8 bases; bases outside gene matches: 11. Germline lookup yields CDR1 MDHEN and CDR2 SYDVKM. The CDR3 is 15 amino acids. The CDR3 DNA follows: TGTGCCAGCAGTTTTTTGCGGACAGGGCTCTACGGCTACACCTTC. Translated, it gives CASSFLRTGLYGYTF.

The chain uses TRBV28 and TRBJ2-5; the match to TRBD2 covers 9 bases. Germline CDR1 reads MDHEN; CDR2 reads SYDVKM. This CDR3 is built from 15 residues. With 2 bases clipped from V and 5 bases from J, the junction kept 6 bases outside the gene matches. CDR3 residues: CASSLEVAGGETQYF. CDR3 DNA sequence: TGTGCCAGCAGTTTAGAGGTCGCGGGGGGGGAGACCCAGTACTTC.

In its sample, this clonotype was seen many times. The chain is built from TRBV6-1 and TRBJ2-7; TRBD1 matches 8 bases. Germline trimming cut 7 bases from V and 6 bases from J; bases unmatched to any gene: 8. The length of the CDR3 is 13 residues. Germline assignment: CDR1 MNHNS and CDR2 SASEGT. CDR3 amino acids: CASTGQGRSEQYF. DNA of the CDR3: TGTGCCAGCACTGGACAGGGTAGGAGCGAGCAGTACTTC.

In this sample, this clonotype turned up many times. The CDR3 sequence is CASSHGTGELFF. In DNA, the CDR3 is TGTGCCAGTAGTCATGGAACCGGGGAGCTGTTTTTT. The J gene is TRBJ2-2, the V gene TRBV19; no clear D gene. The V and J ends lost 5 bases and 5 bases respectively, with 6 bases between them. Germline values: CDR1 LNHDA, CDR2 SQIVND (reference sequence). There are 12 residues in the CDR3.

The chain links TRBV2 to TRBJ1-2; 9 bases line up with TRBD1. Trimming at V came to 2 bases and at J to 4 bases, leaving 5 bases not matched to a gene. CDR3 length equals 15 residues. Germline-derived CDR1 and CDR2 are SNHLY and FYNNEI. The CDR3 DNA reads TGTGCCAGCAGTGAAAATCGACAGGGGGTCTATGGCTACACCTTC. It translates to CASSENRQGVYGYTF.

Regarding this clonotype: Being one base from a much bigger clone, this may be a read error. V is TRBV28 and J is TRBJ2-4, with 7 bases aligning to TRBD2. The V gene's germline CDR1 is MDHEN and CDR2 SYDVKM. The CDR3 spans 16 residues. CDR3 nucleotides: TGTGCCAGCAGTATGGGGGGGGGTTTCGGCAAAAACATTAAGTACTTC. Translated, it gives CASSMGGGFGKNIKYF. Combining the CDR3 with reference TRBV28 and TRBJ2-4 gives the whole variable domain DVKVTQSSRYLVKRTGEKVFLECVQDMDHENMFWYRQDPGLGLRLIYFSYDVKMKEKGDIPEGYSVSREKKERFSLILESASTNQTSMYLCASSMGGGFGKNIKYFGAGTRLSVL.

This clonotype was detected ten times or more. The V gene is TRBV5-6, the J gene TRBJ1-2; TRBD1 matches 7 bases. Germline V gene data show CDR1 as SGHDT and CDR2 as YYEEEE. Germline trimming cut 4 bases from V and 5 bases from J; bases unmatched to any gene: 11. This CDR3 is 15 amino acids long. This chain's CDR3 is CASSAPTGFQYGYTF. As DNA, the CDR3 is TGTGCCAGCAGCGCACCGACAGGGTTCCAGTATGGCTACACCTTC.

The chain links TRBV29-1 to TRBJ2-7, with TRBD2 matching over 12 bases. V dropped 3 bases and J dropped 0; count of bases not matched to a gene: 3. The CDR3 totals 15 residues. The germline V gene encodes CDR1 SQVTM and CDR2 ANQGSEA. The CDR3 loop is CSVDGLAGSSYEQYF. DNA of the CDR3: TGCAGCGTTGATGGACTAGCGGGATCCTCCTACGAGCAGTACTTC.

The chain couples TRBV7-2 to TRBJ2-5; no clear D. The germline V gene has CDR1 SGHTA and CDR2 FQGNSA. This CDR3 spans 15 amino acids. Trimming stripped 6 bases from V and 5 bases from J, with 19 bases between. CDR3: CASSSDWLDLETQYF. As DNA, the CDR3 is TGTGCCAGCAGTTCTGACTGGCTTGATTTGGAGACCCAGTACTTC. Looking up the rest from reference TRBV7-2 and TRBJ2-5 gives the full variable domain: GAGVSQSPSNKVTEKGKDVELRCDPISGHTALYWYRQSLGQGLEFLIYFQGNSAPDKSGLPSDRFSAERTGGSVSTLTIQRTQQEDSAVYLCASSSDWLDLETQYFGPGTRLLVL.

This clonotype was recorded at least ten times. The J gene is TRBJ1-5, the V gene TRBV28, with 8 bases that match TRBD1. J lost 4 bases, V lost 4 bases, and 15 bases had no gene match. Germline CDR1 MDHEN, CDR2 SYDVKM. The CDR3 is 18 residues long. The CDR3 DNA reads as TGTGCCAGCAGTTCCACTCGACAGGGGAAGATTTGGAATCAGCCCCAGCATTTT. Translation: CASSSTRQGKIWNQPQHF. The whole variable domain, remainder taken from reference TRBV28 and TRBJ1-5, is DVKVTQSSRYLVKRTGEKVFLECVQDMDHENMFWYRQDPGLGLRLIYFSYDVKMKEKGDIPEGYSVSREKKERFSLILESASTNQTSMYLCASSSTRQGKIWNQPQHFGDGTRLSIL.